In this sample, the clone carrying this TCR beta chain turned up a few times. Its cognate antigen is unknown. CDR1 SGHNT and CDR2 YYREEE come from the germline V gene (reference sequence). The V gene lost 4 bases and the J gene lost 4 bases, with 14 bases spanning the gap. The CDR3 extends over 14 amino acids. This specimen belongs to a study of OX40 agonist ivuxolimab in advanced cancers. Whole-study results and caveats: On average, a greater number of expanded clones characterised CD8+ T cells relative to CD4+.

The repertoire was sequenced with immunoSEQ multiplex PCR; TCRdb's copy has only in-frame clones and lacks some. Found here are tens of thousands of clones, 86% of them singletons; the top ten hold 2.5% to 3%. The chain joins TRBV5-4 to TRBJ1-2; perhaps TRBD1 as D (6 bases). This TCR came from an adult with an advanced solid tumor such as melanoma, head and neck, liver or kidney cancer. The sample was CD4+ or CD8+ T cells sorted from blood, taken in a trial of the OX40 agonist ivuxolimab. The CDR3 sequence is CASSGGTFGYGYTF. The CDR3 bases are TGTGCCAGCAGCGGAGGGACATTCGGCTATGGCTACACCTTC. The variable domain in full, completed from reference TRBV5-4 and TRBJ1-2, reads ETGVTQSPTHLIKTRGQQVTLRCSSQSGHNTVSWYQQALGQGPQFIFQYYREEENGRGNFPPRFSGLQFPNYSSELNVNALELDDSALYLCASSGGTFGYGYTFGSGTRLTVV.